Here is one TCR beta chain with its context. This clonotype was detected many times. No cognate antigen has been identified for it. No much larger clone exists at a distance of one base, and base qualities are not known. Every donor was a healthy Caucasian. Three pairs of female monozygotic twins, all aged about 18 to 29 years, were included in the twin cohort. RNA for TCR libraries was isolated from peripheral blood mononuclear cells. The data are from a study of identical twins (dated by TCRdb to about 2016). For the study in its entirety: To test whether fetal clonotypes persist, this study deep-sequenced TCR alpha and beta repertoires from monozygotic twins, from unrelated adults of various ages, and from cord blood. To rule out contamination, the twin experiments were replicated at different times with different library preparation protocols.

The library was made by 5' RACE. Data came from an Illumina HiSeq 2000. A universal primer binding site was introduced by template switching, and a unique molecular identifier was present in the final cDNA, enabling accurate counting of TCR cDNA molecules. First-strand cDNA for TCR alpha and beta chains was synthesized from specific primers in the conserved constant-segment region. Each cDNA library was double barcoded, with a SMART-Mk sample barcode plus Illumina barcodes, to control for contamination. TruSeq adapter sequences, together with Illumina sample barcodes, were added in two successive PCR steps. The TCR alpha and beta cDNA libraries were sequenced on the Illumina HiSeq platform using custom primers. The source study handled its data this way. Raw reads were processed with MiGEC to extract unique molecular identifiers, and MiXCR was used to determine CDR3 positions. For each individual, recombination models were inferred using an EM algorithm with the repgenHMM and IGoR tools. The analysis of shared clonotypes was done with the tcR package in R, with sharing normalized by the product of cloneset sizes. To study raw recombination free of thymic and clonal selection effects, out-of-frame nonproductive sequences were analyzed. TCRdb reran the public reads through fastp at Q25 and MiXCR, keeping productive beta chains. Records with the same CDR3 protein are collapsed into one entry carrying the most frequent genes and DNA. For this entry, the V and J calls and clone size follow TCRdb and not the study's own pipeline. The sample table contains around 680,000 distinct CDR3 sequences; only one count was recorded for under 9% of them. The ten largest clonotypes hold 0.75% to 1% of the sample.

Overall results and qualifications from the work: Zero-insertion analyses could be partly confounded by invariant T cells such as MAIT and iNKT, though diverse VJ usage argued against such confounding for most clonotypes. Compared with coincidental sharing between unrelated individuals, an excess of low generation-probability sequences was observed among out-of-frame TCR alpha sequences shared between twins. The excess sharing between twins in beta out-of-frame sequences was weaker because fewer shared sequences reduced the signal-to-noise ratio. Out-of-frame TCR alpha sharing in monozygotic twins was systematically underestimated by recombination models, whereas sharing between unrelated individuals was in agreement with the recombination models. Fewer insertions were carried by abundant cord blood beta clonotypes, a similar but weaker trend appeared in young adult naive repertoires, and no such trend appeared in memory repertoires. Because the same donors could not be followed over many years, conclusions were based on cross-sectional statistical analysis.

These data also formed part of another study, on yellow fever vaccine responses in identical twins. As described in the second report: The authors reported that the T cell response to vaccination in identical twins appeared partly convergent and partly personalized. In the study, vaccine-responding T cell clones were precisely tracked in identical twins.

The sequenced sample consisted of PBMCs. This clonotype was sampled from a young woman in good health.

CDR3 loop: CASSFQYTEAFF. The nucleotide sequence is given as TGTGCCAGCAGCTTTCAGTACACTGAAGCTTTCTTT. The rearranged segments are TRBV3-1 and TRBJ1-1; the D gene is unclear. CDR1 and CDR2, per the germline V gene (reference sequence), are LGHDT and YNNKEL. Taken from cysteine to phenylalanine, the CDR3 has 12 residues. Kept here is only the CDR3 DNA, which spans 36 bases and is read in frame from base 1. Trimming takes 5 bases from V and 3 bases from J, and the germline ends sit 7 bases apart.